This T cell receptor beta chain was retrieved from a study of T cells in Graves' hyperthyroidism and ophthalmopathy (dated by TCRdb to the late 2010s). Regarding the complete study: Peripheral blood was sampled at the time of initial diagnosis, prior to any treatment. TCR V-J signatures able to tell the groups apart were searched for in a discovery cohort of 90 to 100 patients, of whom more than 40 had Graves' ophthalmopathy and some 60 had stable Graves' hyperthyroidism. Prospective prediction of ophthalmopathy was tested in an independent validation cohort consisting of some 20 hyperthyroidism patients and approximately 16 patients who later progressed to ophthalmopathy. The 85 to 100 discovery patients were randomly split 7:3 into training and test sets. In six Graves' hyperthyroidism patients, the study also compared T-cell repertoires from thyroid tissue with T-cell repertoires from blood. After sampling, hyperthyroidism patients received methimazole starting at 30 mg daily, and ophthalmopathy patients received high-dose intravenous methylprednisolone. The paper reports TCR Vbeta CDR3 sequencing of some 140 peripheral blood samples: fewer than 50 ophthalmopathy, about 75 hyperthyroidism and about 17 progressor patients.

Amplification of TCR beta CDR3 regions was carried out from RNA transcripts. For the first round of RT-PCR on the TCR CDR3, the HTBI primer set was used together with the Qiagen OneStep RT-PCR kit. A second multiplex PCR round built the libraries, followed by size selection and purification. Libraries were sequenced paired-end with 100 bp reads on an Illumina HiSeq2000. On the study's bioinformatics: SOAPnuke was used to process the raw data, with reads discarded if the reads contained adapters or uncalled bases, had a mean Phred below 15, or lacked an exact constant-primer or identifier match. High-quality paired reads were merged with COPE v1.2.5, and unique nucleotide sequences were defined as clonotypes. MiTCR v1.1 was used to align the clonotypes against IMGT TRBV, TRBD and TRBJ reference segments. Analysis was restricted to V-J combinations with a frequency above 0.0001, which covered just over 98% of repertoires. A TCS score was defined as the ratio of F50 (clonal expansion) to E x V (chaos), with BLOSUM62-based TCRdist applied between CDR3 peptides within each V-J. Welch's t-statistics and random forest reduced around 510 V-J features to 10 to 15, which were used in a naive Bayes classifier (R e1071). TCRdb took the public reads, trimmed them with fastp at Q25, ran MiXCR for clone calling and kept in-frame beta chains. One record per CDR3 amino acid sequence lists the most common genes and DNA. The V and J calls and clone size come from TCRdb's table, not from the authors' own analysis. Within this sample are a few hundred thousand distinct CDR3 sequences, with approximately 18% of them counted one time only. Together, the top ten hold around 15% of the sample.

From its cysteine to its phenylalanine, the CDR3 spans 15 amino acids. Only the CDR3 region is kept as DNA, spanning 45 bases read in frame from base 1. Looking up the germline V gene yields CDR1 SGHTA and CDR2 FQGTGA. V sheds 1 base and J sheds 1 base, leaving 10 bases between their ends. In the ophthalmopathy patients, disease was moderately to severely active, with a Clinical Activity Score of 3 or more, a NOSPECS grade of 4 or more, and a duration of less than 3 months. The study excluded patients with uncontrolled infections, other autoimmune diseases, pregnancy or lactation. Diagnoses relied on clinical symptoms, serum thyroxine and TRAb, thyroid ultrasound and orbital computed tomography. Ficoll-Paque density gradient centrifugation was used to isolate PBMCs from under 11 ml of fresh peripheral blood. Trizol reagent was used to extract total RNA, and RNA quality was then checked on an Agilent 2100 Bioanalyzer.

Study-wide findings and limitations: Most expanded thyroid clonotypes (frequency above 0.001) were also detected in blood, a finding suggesting that blood repertoires may reflect thyroid immune responses. In validation, the model predicted progression to ophthalmopathy with around 71% sensitivity and 72% to 75% specificity, a median of around 6.6 months before onset. Ophthalmopathy was separated from stable hyperthyroidism by a 13 V-J signature model, with roughly 88% sensitivity and just over 81% specificity obtained in cross-validation and 80%/75% obtained in testing. No statistical method was used to set the sample size in advance, and investigators knew the group allocation.

There are many counts of this clonotype. Its antigen is still unknown. No quality values exist for individual bases; no much larger clone is one base distant. The sequence links TRBV7-3 to TRBJ1-1; the D region possibly corresponds to TRBD1 (5 bases align). Sequencing was performed on blood. The sequence was obtained from a woman in her thirties or forties with Graves' ophthalmopathy. In nucleotides, the sequence is TGTGCCAGCAGCTTAAGGGCAGGGAAGAACACTGAAGCTTTCTTT. This is translated as CASSLRAGKNTEAFF. When the CDR3 is completed using the reference TRBV7-3 and TRBJ1-1 genes on either side, the full variable domain is GAGVSQTPSNKVTEKGKYVELRCDPISGHTALYWYRQSLGQGPEFLIYFQGTGAADDSGLPNDRFFAVRPEGSVSTLKIQRTERGDSAVYLCASSLRAGKNTEAFFGQGTRLTVV.